The 23 T cell receptor beta chains below come from one sample, sequenced in a study of T cell responses to AZD1222 COVID-19 vaccine. TCRdb's table, derived via immunoSEQ multiplex PCR, lists solely in-frame clones and lacks some. The repertoire holds approximately 190,000 clones, with 85% to 95% as singletons. Sequenced material: peripheral blood, taken on day 0 of AZD1222 vaccination. All receptors derive from an adult in good health.

This clone was observed a handful of times. The chain combines TRBV12-3 or TRBV12-4 with TRBJ1-5; D uncertain. The CDR3 covers 13 residues. V dropped 5 bases and J dropped 9 bases, with 14 bases sitting between them. DNA of the CDR3: TGTGCCAGCAGTGCAGCCACCAACCCGCCCCAGCATTTT. This sequence encodes CASSAATNPPQHF.

The V gene is TRBV6-2 or TRBV6-3, the J gene TRBJ2-7; no definite D call. The CDR3 sequence is 14 residues long. From germline, CDR1 is MNHEY and CDR2 SVGEGT. V dropped 4 bases and J dropped 1 base, with 11 bases sitting between them. The CDR3 DNA reads TGTGCCAGCAGTTTCACCGTAACTTCCTACGAGCAGTACTTC. This translates into CASSFTVTSYEQYF.

The chain joins TRBV5-6 to TRBJ1-3; 8 bases fit TRBD1. This CDR3 has 13 amino acids. Germline CDR1 and CDR2: SGHDT and YYEEEE. V lost 5 bases, J lost 4 bases, and 2 bases stayed unmatched. The CDR3 DNA follows: TGTGCCAGCAGGAGGACAGGGGGAAACACCATATATTTT. This sequence encodes CASRRTGGNTIYF.

The chain carries TRBV27 and TRBJ2-1, with D possibly TRBD2 on 5 matching bases. CDR3 length: 12 residues. The germline V gene encodes CDR1 MNHEY and CDR2 SMNVEV (reference sequence). Deletions cut 6 bases from V and 3 bases from J, with 6 bases between. The CDR3 DNA reads as TGTGCCAGCAGACTAGGCTACAATGAGCAGTTCTTC. Amino acids: CASRLGYNEQFF.

In its sample, this clone was seen once. The V gene is TRBV27, the J gene TRBJ1-1, with TRBD1 as a possible D gene (6 bases). Germline V gene sequence: CDR1 MNHEY, CDR2 SMNVEV (reference sequence). V was trimmed by 6 bases and J by 6 bases, leaving 17 bases between them. The CDR3 runs 14 residues. CDR3 loop: CASSPAGARAEAFF. Here the CDR3 DNA reads TGTGCCAGCAGCCCAGCAGGGGCTAGGGCTGAAGCTTTCTTT.

This clone was picked up a small number of times. The V and J genes are TRBV10-3 and TRBJ1-1, with D unresolved. This CDR3 contains 15 residues. The germline V and J ends were trimmed by 7 bases and 2 bases, with 17 bases remaining between them. Germline CDR1 ENHRY, CDR2 SYGVKD. In DNA, the CDR3 is TGTGCCATCATGCCCGGTCCCGAGATCAACACTGAAGCTTTCTTT. Protein product: CAIMPGPEINTEAFF.

V gene TRBV11-2 combines with J gene TRBJ1-1; D not certain. V was cut by 0 bases and J by 11 bases, with 7 bases left in between. Germline values: CDR1 SGHAT, CDR2 FQNNGV. The CDR3 contains 11 residues. The CDR3: CASSLEGEAFF. The CDR3 region has the DNA TGTGCCAGCAGCTTAGAGGGAGAGGCTTTCTTT.

The V call is TRBV4-1, the J call TRBJ1-2; 7 nucleotides align to TRBD1. The junction had 6 bases not matched to a gene; V was cut back by 0 bases and J by 11 bases. Looked up from germline, CDR1 is MGHRA and CDR2 is YSYEKL. The CDR3 sequence is 13 residues long. The CDR3 nucleotides read TGCGCCAGCAGCCAAGAGAGGGGGCTCAGTTACACCTTC. Its protein product is CASSQERGLSYTF.

This clone appeared a few times. This chain joins TRBV7-9 and TRBJ1-5, with TRBD1 matching over 7 bases. Germline assignment: CDR1 SEHNR and CDR2 FQNEAQ (reference sequence). The CDR3 has 14 amino acids. The V segment lost 2 bases and the J segment 7 bases; nucleotides outside the gene matches: 5. The DNA of the CDR3 is TGTGCCAGCAGCTTATCAGGGGGTCGGCAGCCCCAGCATTTT. Protein product: CASSLSGGRQPQHF.

The chain uses TRBV5-1 and TRBJ1-2; 8 bases line up with TRBD1. The V segment lost 4 bases and the J segment 5 bases; nucleotides outside the gene matches: 4. This CDR3 contains 13 residues. CDR1 is SGHRS, CDR2 YFSETQ, per germline. The CDR3 nucleotides are TGCGCCAGCAGCCCGGACAGGGTTTATGGCTACACCTTC. This encodes CASSPDRVYGYTF.

The J gene is TRBJ1-2, the V gene TRBV28; 7 nucleotides agree with TRBD1. Germline values: CDR1 MDHEN, CDR2 SYDVKM. J gave up 3 bases and V 1 base, and 29 bases lay outside the gene matches. This CDR3 has 23 amino acids. The CDR3: CASSLYPARGLGQRQSYHYGYTF. CDR3 nucleotide sequence: TGTGCCAGCAGTTTATATCCAGCCCGAGGGTTGGGACAGAGGCAGTCCTATCACTATGGCTACACCTTC.

The rearrangement uses TRBV18 and TRBJ2-6; a possible D gene is TRBD2 (5 bases). Trimming took off 3 bases at V and 3 bases at J, with 15 bases between the two ends. Germline lookup yields CDR1 KGHSH and CDR2 LQKENI. The CDR3 consists of 17 residues. The CDR3 bases are TGTGCCAGCTCACCGTGGACTGCCGGAGGTGGGGCCAACGTCCTGACTTTC. This encodes CASSPWTAGGGANVLTF.

V is TRBV9 and J is TRBJ2-2; no reliable D call. V lost 4 bases and J lost 5, with 9 bases in between. Looked up from germline, CDR1 is SGDLS and CDR2 is YYNGEE. CDR3 length: 13 amino acids. In nucleotides, the CDR3 is TGTGCCAGCAGCTCCGGACCTACCGGGGAGCTGTTTTTT. Residues: CASSSGPTGELFF.

As to this clone: Distinct nucleotide sequences in the sample also encode this CDR3. CDR3 loop: CASSQGGNQPQHF. CDR3 coding DNA: TGTGCCAGCAGCCAAGGGGGGAATCAGCCCCAGCATTTT. The rearrangement uses TRBV3-1 (or the pseudogene TRBV3-2) and TRBJ1-5; D perhaps matches TRBD1 (5 bases). With 1 base removed from V and 4 bases from J, the gap between germline ends came to 5 bases. The CDR3 runs to 13 residues. The germline gives CDR1 LGHDT, CDR2 YNNKEL (reference sequence).

This chain joins TRBV7-3 and TRBJ2-5, with D maybe TRBD2 (6 bases). The CDR3 extends over 14 amino acids. Trimming removed 5 bases at V and 5 bases at J, with 15 bases between. The V gene's germline CDR1 is SGHTA and CDR2 FQGTGA. The CDR3 nucleotides are TGTGCCAGCAGCCCCGGCGGCGGGGTTGAGACCCAGTACTTC. Amino acid sequence: CASSPGGGVETQYF.

This clone showed up just once. The rearrangement uses TRBV29-1 and TRBJ2-3, with 7 positions matching TRBD2. CDR3 length equals 13 residues. From germline, CDR1 is SQVTM and CDR2 ANQGSEA. J lost 5 bases, V lost 8 bases, and 10 bases had no gene match. DNA of the CDR3: TGCAGCATCGGCGGGGGTGGGGTAGATACGCAGTATTTT. Amino acid sequence: CSIGGGGVDTQYF.

The V call is TRBV12-3 or TRBV12-4, the J call TRBJ1-5, with a tentative D call TRBD1 (5 bases). The V end was cut by 5 bases, the J end by 7 bases, with 9 bases between. The CDR3 is made up of 12 amino acids. The CDR3 protein is CASSQGVQPQHF. The CDR3 DNA follows: TGTGCCAGCAGTCAAGGGGTCCAGCCCCAGCATTTT.

The genes are TRBV28 and TRBJ1-2; 9 bases agree with TRBD1. The CDR3 has 15 residues. The trim removed 10 bases at V and 4 bases at J, leaving 13 bases unmatched. In germline, CDR1 is MDHEN, CDR2 SYDVKM. The CDR3 DNA sequence: TGTGCCATCAAACCCCCAGGACAGGGGCCCTATGGCTACACCTTC. It translates to CAIKPPGQGPYGYTF.

This clone came up once. This chain connects TRBV3-1 (or the pseudogene TRBV3-2) to TRBJ1-1, with 8 bases fitting TRBD1. The trim removed 1 base at V and 2 bases at J, leaving 3 bases unmatched. This CDR3 comprises 15 residues. CDR1 is LGHDT and CDR2 is YNNKEL in the germline V gene (reference sequence). CDR3 DNA: TGTGCCAGCAGCCAAGGGACAGGGCTAAACACTGAAGCTTTCTTT. Translating gives CASSQGTGLNTEAFF.

The CDR3 coding sequence is TGTGCCAGCAGCCCCCGAGACAGGGGATTCTACGAGCAGTACTTC. This gives the protein CASSPRDRGFYEQYF. J is TRBJ2-7 and V is TRBV7-2; 8 nucleotides match TRBD1. CDR1 is SGHTA and CDR2 is FQGNSA in the germline V gene. The length of the CDR3 is 15 residues. J was trimmed by 3 bases and V by 5 bases; bases with no gene match: 9.

The V call is TRBV5-4, the J call TRBJ2-5; D is possibly TRBD1 (5 bases). The CDR3 loop spans 14 amino acids. Per the germline V gene, CDR1 is SGHNT and CDR2 is YYREEE (reference sequence). Trimming cost V 4 bases and J 7 bases, with 17 bases left between them. DNA of the CDR3: TGTGCCAGCAGCCAAGGACAAGACAGATGGACCCAGTACTTC. This codes for CASSQGQDRWTQYF. The entire variable domain, with the rest obtained from reference TRBV5-4 and TRBJ2-5, is as follows: ETGVTQSPTHLIKTRGQQVTLRCSSQSGHNTVSWYQQALGQGPQFIFQYYREEENGRGNFPPRFSGLQFPNYSSELNVNALELDDSALYLCASSQGQDRWTQYFGPGTRLLVL.

The chain links TRBV4-3 to TRBJ1-3, with D uncertain. The CDR3 length is 18 residues. V dropped 1 base and J dropped 0 bases, with 16 bases sitting between them. Germline-derived CDR1 and CDR2 are LGHNA and YSLEER. As DNA, the CDR3 is TGCGCCAGCAGCCAAGTCACCGGGTGGGCGTCCTCTGGAAACACCATATATTTT. This sequence encodes CASSQVTGWASSGNTIYF.

The chain employs TRBV11-2 and TRBJ1-2; a possible D gene is TRBD1 (6 bases). The germline CDR1 and CDR2 sequences are SGHAT and FQNNGV. This CDR3 is built from 14 residues. The germline V and J ends were trimmed by 5 bases and 5 bases, with 15 bases remaining between them. CDR3 coding DNA: TGTGCCAGCAGCCAAGGGGGGACGGAATATGGCTACACCTTC. This encodes CASSQGGTEYGYTF.